These 23 T cell receptor beta chains share one sample of origin, sequenced in a study of CD4 T cells in relation to SARS-CoV-2 and coronaviruses. The unexposed donors gave CD4+ T cells in about 2011-2018, prior to COVID-19. After approximately ten days of culture, CD4+ T cells were isolated. Their recognized antigens are unknown. Here immunoSEQ multiplex PCR was the method, and the copy in TCRdb shows in-frame clones only, minus some. This sample yields about 23,000 clones, of which around 80% are seen a single time; more than 12% belongs to the top ten. Sequenced material: CD4+ T cells from PBMCs, cultured in vitro. These receptors all come from a human donor in good health.

This chain uses TRBV5-6 with TRBJ1-3; a possible D gene is TRBD1 (5 bases). CDR1 and CDR2 (germline): SGHDT, YYEEEE. The CDR3 runs to 16 residues. V lost 4 bases and J 0 bases, leaving 14 bases between the germline ends. The CDR3: CASSEPGLSSGNTIYF. The CDR3 DNA reads as TGTGCCAGCAGCGAACCGGGACTGAGCTCTGGAAACACCATATATTTT.

This clone was seen a handful of times. V gene TRBV11-3 combines with J gene TRBJ1-6, with D perhaps matching TRBD1 (5 bases). The germline V and J ends were trimmed by 3 bases and 7 bases, with 7 bases remaining between them. CDR1 and CDR2 (germline): SGHNT, YENEEA. The CDR3 runs to 13 residues. This CDR3 is CASSLTANSPLHF. CDR3 nucleotide sequence: TGTGCCAGCAGCTTGACAGCGAATTCACCCCTCCACTTT.

The CDR3: CSASGRFGDEQFF. CDR3 nucleotides: TGCAGTGCTAGTGGGCGGTTTGGGGATGAGCAGTTCTTC. V usage is TRBV20-1 and J usage is TRBJ2-1; D unclear. Germline CDR1 reads DFQATT; CDR2 reads SNEGSKA (reference sequence). CDR3 length equals 13 residues. The germline V and J ends were trimmed by 3 bases and 8 bases, with 14 bases remaining between them.

The chain couples TRBV7-2 to TRBJ2-1; 12 nucleotides agree with TRBD2. The CDR3 length is 16 residues. Germline CDR1 is SGHTA and CDR2 is FQGNSA. V gave up 1 base and J gave up 10 bases; unmatched junction bases: 8. CDR3 sequence reads: CASSLDLTSGSREQFF. CDR3 DNA: TGTGCCAGCAGCTTAGATTTGACTAGCGGGAGTAGAGAGCAGTTCTTC.

The rearrangement uses TRBV7-3 and TRBJ2-2, with 7 bases matching TRBD2. The CDR3 is 16 amino acids. The germline CDR1 and CDR2 sequences are SGHTA and FQGTGA. The junction had 6 bases not matched to a gene; V was cut back by 5 bases and J by 0 bases. For the CDR3, the DNA is TGTGCCAGCAGCCCACGAGGGACTACGAACACCGGGGAGCTGTTTTTT. Its translation: CASSPRGTTNTGELFF.

J is TRBJ2-5 and V is TRBV5-1; D is ambiguous. CDR1 SGHRS and CDR2 YFSETQ come from the germline V gene. The CDR3 spans 14 residues. V was pared by 0 bases and J by 1 base, with 7 bases between. The CDR3 nucleotides are TGCGCCAGCAGCTTGGAGACTTTCCAAGAGACCCAGTACTTC. Protein sequence: CASSLETFQETQYF.

The chain couples TRBV10-1 to TRBJ2-7; the D gene is possibly TRBD1 (7 bases). Looked up from germline, CDR1 is WNHNN and CDR2 is SYGVQD (reference sequence). There are 12 residues in the CDR3. V was cut by 8 bases and J by 2 bases, with 10 bases left in between. Here the CDR3 reads CASGGTAYEQYF. In DNA, the CDR3 is TGCGCCAGCGGAGGGACAGCCTACGAGCAGTACTTC.

This chain links TRBV2 with TRBJ2-3; D gene uncertain. The V end was cut by 4 bases, the J end by 3 bases, with 5 bases between. CDR3 length: 12 amino acids. Germline CDR1 reads SNHLY; CDR2 reads FYNNEI. The CDR3 sequence is CASSVATDTQYF. The DNA for the CDR3 is TGTGCCAGCAGTGTGGCGACAGATACGCAGTATTTT.

CDR3 sequence (DNA): TGTGCCTGGACCTTGGGGACGGCAACCTACGAGCAGTACTTC. Amino acids: CAWTLGTATYEQYF. The chain recombines TRBV30 with TRBJ2-7; the D gene could be TRBD1 or TRBD2 (5 bases each). V shed 4 bases and J shed 2 bases, with 15 bases lying between them. CDR3 size: 14 residues. Germline V gene data show CDR1 as GTSNPN and CDR2 as SVGIG (reference sequence).

The V and J genes are TRBV7-2 and TRBJ2-5, with TRBD1 as a possible D gene (5 bases). The V gene's germline CDR1 is SGHTA and CDR2 FQGNSA. Trimming cost V 4 bases and J 1 base, with 10 bases left between them. CDR3 length: 14 residues. Written as DNA, the CDR3 is TGTGCCAGCAGCTACCTGACAGCCCAAGAGACCCAGTACTTC. Protein: CASSYLTAQETQYF.

The chain recombines TRBV9 with TRBJ2-1; 7 bases are a match to TRBD1. The CDR3 loop spans 19 amino acids. Per the germline V gene, CDR1 is SGDLS and CDR2 is YYNGEE. Trimming cost V 3 bases and J 8 bases; bases outside gene matches: 23. CDR3: CASSERGRGPSSPVDEQFF. The DNA of the CDR3 is TGTGCCAGCAGCGAGAGGGGTAGGGGGCCTAGCTCGCCTGTGGATGAGCAGTTCTTC.

The rearrangement joins TRBV7-9 to TRBJ2-5, with D perhaps matching TRBD1 (6 bases). Germline V gene sequence: CDR1 SEHNR, CDR2 FQNEAQ (reference sequence). V lost 3 bases, J lost 0 bases, and 11 bases lay in between. There are 15 residues in the CDR3. Written as DNA, the CDR3 is TGTGCCAGCAGCTTCCAAGGGGGAGACCAAGAGACCCAGTACTTC. This codes for CASSFQGGDQETQYF.

The table lists this clone with a count of one. The CDR3 DNA is TGTGCCATAGGGGCAACCCCGGAGACCCAGTACTTC. Translating it yields CAIGATPETQYF. The chain carries TRBV10-3 and TRBJ2-5; D might be TRBD1 (5 bases). V was cut by 9 bases and J by 5 bases, with 13 bases left in between. This CDR3 spans 12 amino acids. The germline V gene encodes CDR1 ENHRY and CDR2 SYGVKD.

This clone was picked up a small number of times. The rearrangement links TRBV12-3 or TRBV12-4 to TRBJ1-5; D gene unclear. Between the trimmed V and J ends, which lost 0 bases and 9 bases, there was a span of 6 bases. The CDR3 totals 12 residues. CDR3 bases: TGTGCCAGCAGTTTAGCCGGTGGGCCCCAGCATTTT. As protein: CASSLAGGPQHF.

The chain combines TRBV7-2 with TRBJ1-1; unclear D gene. The CDR3 runs to 14 residues. Looked up from germline, CDR1 is SGHTA and CDR2 is FQGNSA. The V and J ends lost 6 bases and 3 bases respectively, with 14 bases between them. DNA for the CDR3: TGTGCCAGCAGAAAAGACATAATCTACACTGAAGCTTTCTTT. Its translation: CASRKDIIYTEAFF.

In nucleotides, the CDR3 is TGTGCCAGCAGCTCCCGCCGTTCGGGGCGGGAGGGGAGCTACGAGCAGTACTTC. Translation: CASSSRRSGREGSYEQYF. This chain links TRBV5-4 with TRBJ2-7; 9 nucleotides line up with TRBD2. CDR1 and CDR2 from the germline V gene are SGHNT and YYREEE (reference sequence). There are 18 residues in the CDR3. V trimming: 3 bases; J trimming: 3 bases; junction bases outside the gene matches: 16.

This chain uses TRBV19 with TRBJ1-2; D is ambiguous. The CDR3 runs to 13 residues. V gave up 3 bases and J gave up 6 bases, with 11 bases separating them. The V gene's germline CDR1 is LNHDA and CDR2 SQIVND (reference sequence). This chain's CDR3 is CASSIGRSHGYTF. In DNA form, the CDR3 reads TGTGCCAGTAGTATCGGCAGGTCGCATGGCTACACCTTC.

In this sample, this clone turned up a few times. The CDR3 loop reads CASSRGHNEKLFF. The CDR3, as DNA: TGCGCCAGCAGCCGGGGTCATAATGAAAAACTGTTTTTT. This chain uses TRBV5-1 with TRBJ1-4, with D uncertain. Germline V gene sequence: CDR1 SGHRS, CDR2 YFSETQ. This CDR3 spans 13 amino acids. Between the trimmed V and J ends, which lost 4 bases and 4 bases, there was a span of 8 bases.

J is TRBJ2-1 and V is TRBV7-3, with a weak D call TRBD2 (5 bases). This CDR3 contains 15 residues. Germline V CDR1 and CDR2: SGHTA, FQGTGA. Trimming shortened V by 5 bases and J by 5 bases, and 16 bases separated the two germline ends. DNA of the CDR3: TGTGCCAGCAGCACGGGCGAGGGCTGGGACAATGAGCAGTTCTTC. The encoded protein is CASSTGEGWDNEQFF.

The chain is built from TRBV9 and TRBJ2-7; 8 positions match TRBD2. This CDR3 is built from 15 residues. CDR1 and CDR2 (germline): SGDLS, YYNGEE. Unmatched junction bases numbered 8, after V lost 3 bases and J lost 3 bases. In nucleotides, the CDR3 is TGTGCCAGCAGCGGGTGGGCTAGCGGGTTCTACGAGCAGTACTTC. Its protein is CASSGWASGFYEQYF.

This clone was counted a single time. The chain recombines TRBV12-3 or TRBV12-4 with TRBJ2-7; 10 bases map to TRBD1. This CDR3 has 13 amino acids. J lost 11 bases, V lost 2 bases, and 6 bases had no gene match. The CDR3 spells CASSLLRDRGKYF. CDR3 nucleotide sequence: TGTGCCAGCAGTTTATTGCGGGACAGGGGCAAGTACTTC.

J is TRBJ2-1 and V is TRBV19; D is uncertain. The V end lost 3 bases, the J end lost 8 bases, and 11 bases lay between the germline ends. The CDR3 sequence is 13 residues long. In germline, CDR1 is LNHDA, CDR2 SQIVND (reference sequence). For the CDR3, the DNA is TGTGCCAGTAGTATCTCTCAGGTGGATGAGCAGTTCTTC. Translation gives CASSISQVDEQFF.

J is TRBJ2-5 and V is TRBV6-6; perhaps D is TRBD1 or TRBD2 (5 bases each). The CDR3 length is 14 residues. Per the germline V gene, CDR1 is MNHNY and CDR2 is SVGAGI (reference sequence). V was trimmed by 6 bases and J by 4 bases, leaving 15 bases between them. Here the CDR3 DNA reads TGTGCCAGCAGGGCGTCGGGTGGGGGAGAGACCCAGTACTTC. It specifies CASRASGGGETQYF.